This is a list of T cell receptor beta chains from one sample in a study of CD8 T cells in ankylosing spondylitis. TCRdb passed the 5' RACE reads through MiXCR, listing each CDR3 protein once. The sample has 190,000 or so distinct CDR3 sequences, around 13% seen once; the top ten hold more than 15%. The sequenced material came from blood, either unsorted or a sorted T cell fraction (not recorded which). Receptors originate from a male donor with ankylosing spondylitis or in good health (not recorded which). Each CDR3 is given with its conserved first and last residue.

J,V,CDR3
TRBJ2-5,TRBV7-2,CASSFYTSIMAPETQYF
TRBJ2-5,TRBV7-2,CASRTVKDSHGTQYF
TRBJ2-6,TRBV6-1,CASREISGANVLTF
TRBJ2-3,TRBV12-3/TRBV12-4,CASTIGGTDTQYF
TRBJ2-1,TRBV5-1,CASSLTDEQFF
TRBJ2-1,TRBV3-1,CASSRYEGFEQFF
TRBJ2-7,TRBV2,CASSVEASYEQYF
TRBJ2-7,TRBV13,CASSSDTLSYEQYF
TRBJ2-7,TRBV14,CASSQEGAYAYEQYF
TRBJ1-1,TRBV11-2,CASSLRKWGLNTEAFF
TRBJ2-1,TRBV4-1,CASSEERSSYNEQFF
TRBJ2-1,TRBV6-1,CASSLRTGSYNEQFF
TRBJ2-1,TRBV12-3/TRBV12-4,CASSLRGPSYNEQFF
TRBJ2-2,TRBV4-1,CASSQDNPGGTGELFF
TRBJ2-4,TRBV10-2,CASRTLSGEAKNIQYF
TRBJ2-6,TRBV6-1,CASRTWTGPGANVLTF
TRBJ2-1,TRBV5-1,CASSLSIGLYNEQFF
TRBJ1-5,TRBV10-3,CAISERGQGQPQHF
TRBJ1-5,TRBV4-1,CASSQGTVAAGPQHF
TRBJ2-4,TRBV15,CATSRDRGMDIQYF
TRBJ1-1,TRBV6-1,CASRTSGTDFTEAFF
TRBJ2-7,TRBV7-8,CASSIWTSGGENEQYF
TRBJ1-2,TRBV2,CASSGPNYGYTF
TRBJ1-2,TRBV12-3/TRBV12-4,CASSLTAIYGYTF
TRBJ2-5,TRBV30,CAWSWQGFIGETQYF